This T cell receptor beta chain emerged from a study of cytomegalovirus exposure and HLA in healthy donors. The CDR3 is made up of 13 amino acids. Per germline, CDR1 SGHTA and CDR2 FQGNSA. With 5 bases removed from V and 4 bases from J, the gap between germline ends came to 12 bases. In regard to this clone: As yet, its antigen is unknown.

Both 60 Vbeta primers and 13 Jbeta primers went into the PCR. Generated by immunoSEQ multiplex PCR, the TCRdb table keeps only in-frame clones and is missing some. This sample carries 200,000 or so clones, with around 0.7% going to the ten biggest clones. Findings and caveats of the study: Usually a TCR sequence was rare, but some public TCRs were found in many donors. TRBV6-2, TRBV6-3 and other indistinguishable V segments were excluded.

The chain carries TRBV7-2 and TRBJ2-7; D might be TRBD2 (5 bases). The sequence was obtained from a boy aged 5-17 years in good health and CMV-seronegative. Source material: PBMCs. The CDR3 coding sequence is TGTGCCAGCAGCCGAGGAGGTACGTACGAGCAGTACTTC. Protein: CASSRGGTYEQYF.